This T cell receptor (beta chain) was sequenced for a study of CD8 T cells in ankylosing spondylitis. MiXCR, applied by TCRdb to the 5' RACE reads, yields one record per CDR3 protein. Of roughly 180,000 distinct CDR3 sequences in the sample, 9.5% to 10% are singletons; the top ten hold more than 13%. Many counts were recorded for this clonotype. Deletions cut 5 bases from V and 8 bases from J, with 10 bases between. This CDR3 region has 12 residues. Per germline, CDR1 LGHNT and CDR2 FRNRAP. This clonotype originated in a female donor with ankylosing spondylitis or in good health (not recorded which). Sequencing was done on a sample of blood, either unsorted or a sorted T cell fraction (not recorded which). This rearrangement joins TRBV12-5 to TRBJ2-1; D is unclear. CDR3 sequence reads: CASGTGVYEQFF. The CDR3 DNA is TGTGCTAGTGGTACTGGGGTTTATGAGCAGTTCTTC.